Listed here are 21 T cell receptor beta chains from one sample, sequenced in a study of blood T cell repertoires in COVID-19. The table came from immunoSEQ multiplex PCR; TCRdb's copy has only in-frame clones and leaves some out. The data hold 120,000 to 150,000 clones, with approximately 87% observed a single time. The sequencing sample was made of peripheral blood. The origin of the receptors is a woman between 40 and 55 years old with acute or convalescent COVID-19.

The chain links TRBV19 to TRBJ2-1; D perhaps matches TRBD2 (5 bases). Germline assignment: CDR1 LNHDA and CDR2 SQIVND (reference sequence). The CDR3 runs 16 residues. V shed 3 bases and J shed 3 bases, with 15 bases lying between them. In nucleotides, the CDR3 is TGTGCCAGTAGTATCTCCGGGAACCCCCTCTACAATGAGCAGTTCTTC. This encodes CASSISGNPLYNEQFF.

This rearrangement joins TRBV7-8 to TRBJ1-4, with TRBD1 identical over 7 bases. This CDR3 region has 13 residues. Germline CDR1 SGHVS, CDR2 FQNEAQ. Unmatched junction bases numbered 5, after V lost 6 bases and J lost 7 bases. The DNA of the CDR3 is TGTGCCAGCAGATTGGCAGGGGGTGAAAAACTGTTTTTT. Amino acids: CASRLAGGEKLFF.

A single count supports this clone. The rearrangement links TRBV4-2 to TRBJ2-7; TRBD2 aligns across 11 bases. The CDR3 has 15 residues. Trimming at V came to 0 bases and at J to 3 bases, leaving 1 base not matched to a gene. From germline, CDR1 is LGHNA and CDR2 YNFKEQ. The CDR3 DNA reads as TGTGCCAGCAGCCAAGAACTAGCGGGAGTCTACGAGCAGTACTTC. Its translation is CASSQELAGVYEQYF.

J is TRBJ1-1 and V is TRBV6-5; D uncertain. Trimming stripped 4 bases from V and 6 bases from J, with 12 bases between. The CDR3 length is 13 residues. Germline lookup yields CDR1 MNHEY and CDR2 SVGAGI. The CDR3 loop is CASSWKRGAEAFF. CDR3 sequence (DNA): TGTGCCAGCAGTTGGAAGAGAGGCGCTGAAGCTTTCTTT.

V usage is TRBV12-5 and J usage is TRBJ1-4, with TRBD1 matching over 7 bases. V gave up 0 bases and J gave up 2 bases; unmatched junction bases: 0. The germline gives CDR1 LGHNT, CDR2 FRNRAP. CDR3 size: 15 residues. CDR3 bases: TGTGCTAGTGGTTTGGTACAGGGGACTAATGAAAAACTGTTTTTT. Translation gives CASGLVQGTNEKLFF.

The V call is TRBV4-3, the J call TRBJ2-7, with a weak D call TRBD1 (6 bases). V was pared by 1 base and J by 3 bases, with 19 bases between. CDR1 is LGHNA and CDR2 is YSLEER in the germline V gene. The CDR3 loop spans 17 amino acids. The CDR3 loop is CASSQAISGTLGYEQYF. The CDR3 DNA reads as TGCGCCAGCAGCCAAGCAATTTCCGGGACACTTGGCTACGAGCAGTACTTC.

V is TRBV19 and J is TRBJ2-2, with 7 bases matching TRBD2. The ends lost 7 bases at V and 0 bases at J; junction bases unmatched: 8. The CDR3 is 16 residues long. Germline V gives CDR1 LNHDA, CDR2 SQIVND (reference sequence). In DNA, the CDR3 is TGTGCCAGTACCAGAAGGCTAGCGGCGAACACCGGGGAGCTGTTTTTT. Protein product: CASTRRLAANTGELFF. The variable domain in full, with the rest retrieved from reference TRBV19 and TRBJ2-2, is DGGITQSPKYLFRKEGQNVTLSCEQNLNHDAMYWYRQDPGQGLRLIYYSQIVNDFQKGDIAEGYSVSREKKESFPLTVTSAQKNPTAFYLCASTRRLAANTGELFFGEGSRLTVL.

The chain employs TRBV28 and TRBJ1-5; D perhaps matches TRBD1 (5 bases). V was pared by 3 bases and J by 11 bases, with 11 bases between. Looked up from germline, CDR1 is MDHEN and CDR2 is SYDVKM. The length of the CDR3 is 12 residues. In DNA, the CDR3 is TGTGCCAGCAGTTTTCGGGGGGGAGCCCAGCATTTT. Protein product: CASSFRGGAQHF.

V gene TRBV24-1 combines with J gene TRBJ1-5; TRBD1 aligns across 7 bases. The V and J ends lost 6 bases and 3 bases, in that order; junction bases with no gene match: 4. Looked up from germline, CDR1 is KGHDR and CDR2 is SFDVKD. This CDR3 contains 14 residues. The CDR3 DNA is TGTGCCACCAGTTCTGGACAGGTCAATCAGCCCCAGCATTTT. Translating gives CATSSGQVNQPQHF.

V and J are TRBV5-1 and TRBJ2-1, with a possible D match to TRBD2 (6 bases). Germline assignment: CDR1 SGHRS and CDR2 YFSETQ. The CDR3 spans 16 residues. Trimming pared 2 bases from V and 4 bases from J, leaving 16 bases between. The CDR3 loop is CASSLTGDSTYNEQFF. CDR3 bases: TGCGCCAGCAGCTTAACGGGGGATTCGACATACAATGAGCAGTTCTTC.

The chain recombines TRBV12-3 or TRBV12-4 with TRBJ1-2; the D gene is possibly TRBD1 (6 bases). This CDR3 contains 13 residues. Trimming cost V 8 bases and J 3 bases, with 13 bases left between them. The CDR3: CASAGANYYGYTF. As DNA, the CDR3 is TGTGCCAGCGCAGGGGCGAACTACTATGGCTACACCTTC.

The chain recombines TRBV28 with TRBJ1-1; D may be TRBD1 (5 bases). V was trimmed by 1 base and J by 1 base, leaving 13 bases between them. Germline values: CDR1 MDHEN, CDR2 SYDVKM. The CDR3 has 16 residues. The CDR3 sequence: CASSLFSGRANTEAFF. CDR3 coding DNA: TGTGCCAGCAGTTTATTTTCAGGCAGGGCGAACACTGAAGCTTTCTTT. The whole variable domain, filled in from reference TRBV28 and TRBJ1-1, reads DVKVTQSSRYLVKRTGEKVFLECVQDMDHENMFWYRQDPGLGLRLIYFSYDVKMKEKGDIPEGYSVSREKKERFSLILESASTNQTSMYLCASSLFSGRANTEAFFGQGTRLTVV.

The chain links TRBV4-3 to TRBJ1-1; D uncertain. The CDR3 is made up of 15 amino acids. Germline CDR1 and CDR2: LGHNA and YSLEER. Trimming removed 0 bases at V and 0 bases at J, with 8 bases between. DNA of the CDR3: TGCGCCAGCAGCCAAGAGCCGGTATTGAACACTGAAGCTTTCTTT. Its protein is CASSQEPVLNTEAFF.

V gene TRBV6-2 or TRBV6-3 combines with J gene TRBJ2-5; D perhaps matches TRBD1 (6 bases). The germline V gene encodes CDR1 MNHEY and CDR2 SVGEGT. V lost 5 bases and J lost 2, with 12 bases in between. There are 14 residues in the CDR3. CDR3 DNA: TGTGCCAGCAGTGATCAGGGGCCTCAAGAGACCCAGTACTTC. It codes for CASSDQGPQETQYF.

The chain links TRBV28 to TRBJ1-3; D remains unclear. Germline V lookup: CDR1 MDHEN, CDR2 SYDVKM. This CDR3 is 17 amino acids long. The V and J ends lost 6 bases and 0 bases respectively, with 18 bases between them. The CDR3 bases are TGTGCCAGCAGACCCCTCACAGAACCTAACTCTGGAAACACCATATATTTT. Amino acids: CASRPLTEPNSGNTIYF.

V gene TRBV19 combines with J gene TRBJ2-1, with 8 bases aligning to TRBD1. The CDR3 loop spans 15 amino acids. V trimming: 7 bases; J trimming: 1 base; junction bases outside the gene matches: 6. The germline V gene has CDR1 LNHDA and CDR2 SQIVND (reference sequence). CDR3 DNA sequence: TGTGCCAGTACAGGCGGACAGGGATCCTACAATGAGCAGTTCTTC. Translation gives CASTGGQGSYNEQFF.

V and J are TRBV11-2 and TRBJ2-5; D uncertain. CDR1 SGHAT and CDR2 FQNNGV come from the germline V gene. Deletions cut 4 bases from V and 5 bases from J, with 8 bases between. The CDR3 is made up of 12 amino acids. CDR3 DNA: TGTGCCAGCAGCTCGCAGTATGAGACCCAGTACTTC. It yields the protein CASSSQYETQYF.

This clone was detected a few times. This chain links TRBV10-3 with TRBJ1-1, with D maybe TRBD1 (5 bases). CDR1 and CDR2 (germline): ENHRY, SYGVKD. The CDR3 runs to 12 residues. The V end was cut by 6 bases, the J end by 7 bases, with 12 bases between. The CDR3 spells CAISPGSIEAFF. Written as DNA, the CDR3 is TGTGCCATCAGCCCAGGGTCCATTGAAGCTTTCTTT.

The chain joins TRBV7-2 to TRBJ2-7; TRBD2 matches 8 bases. Trimming took 2 bases from V and 1 from J; bases not matched to a gene: 4. The CDR3 runs to 15 residues. Germline V gene lookup returns CDR1 SGHTA and CDR2 FQGNSA. The CDR3, as DNA: TGTGCCAGCAGCTTAAGCGGGAGTGGGTCCTACGAGCAGTACTTC. Its translation is CASSLSGSGSYEQYF.

The J gene is TRBJ1-5, the V gene TRBV4-3, with TRBD1 identical over 8 bases. Germline-derived CDR1 and CDR2 are LGHNA and YSLEER. V lost 4 bases, J lost 6 bases, and 5 bases stayed unmatched. The length of the CDR3 is 14 residues. The DNA for the CDR3 is TGCGCCAGCAGCCCGACAGGGGTGGGTCAGCCCCAGCATTTT. Translated, it gives CASSPTGVGQPQHF.

Only a few counts were recorded for this clone. CDR3 protein: CASRRDRGYGYTF. In DNA form, the CDR3 reads TGTGCCAGCAGAAGGGACAGGGGCTATGGCTACACCTTC. The chain recombines TRBV5-8 with TRBJ1-2, with 10 bases fitting TRBD1. The CDR3 is 13 amino acids. Germline assignment: CDR1 SGHTS and CDR2 YDEGEE. The V and J ends lost 5 bases and 4 bases, in that order; junction bases with no gene match: 2.